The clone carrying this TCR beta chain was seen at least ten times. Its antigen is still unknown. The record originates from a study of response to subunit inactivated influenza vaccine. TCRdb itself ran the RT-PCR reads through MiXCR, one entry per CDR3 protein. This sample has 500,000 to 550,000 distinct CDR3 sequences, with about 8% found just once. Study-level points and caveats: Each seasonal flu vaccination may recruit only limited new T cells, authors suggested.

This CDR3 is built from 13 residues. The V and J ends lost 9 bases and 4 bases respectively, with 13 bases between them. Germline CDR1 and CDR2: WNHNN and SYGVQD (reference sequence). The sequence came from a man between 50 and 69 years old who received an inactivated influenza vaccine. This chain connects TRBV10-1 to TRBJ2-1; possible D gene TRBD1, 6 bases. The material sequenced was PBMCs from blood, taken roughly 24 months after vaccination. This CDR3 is CASAGDLYNEQFF. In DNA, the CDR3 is TGCGCCAGTGCAGGGGACCTGTACAATGAGCAGTTCTTC.